Shown below are 9 T cell receptor beta chains from a single sample sequenced in a study of blood T cell repertoires in COVID-19. TCRdb's copy holds only in-frame clones and misses some; the assay was immunoSEQ multiplex PCR. The data contain tens of thousands of clones, roughly 86% of them singletons. Sequencing input: peripheral blood. These receptor sequences come from a man aged 35 to 55 with COVID-19, enrolled during active disease.

V and J are TRBV2 and TRBJ1-5; 10 bases map to TRBD1. This CDR3 has 17 residues. The germline V gene has CDR1 SNHLY and CDR2 FYNNEI. The V gene end was trimmed by 3 bases and the J gene end by 2 bases; junction bases not matched to a gene: 7. CDR3 residues: CASSEGTGAGGNQPQHF. The DNA of the CDR3 is TGTGCCAGCAGTGAGGGGACAGGGGCTGGGGGCAATCAGCCCCAGCATTTT.

The chain uses TRBV14 and TRBJ2-5, with a possible D match to TRBD2 (7 bases). The V gene lost 4 bases and the J gene lost 9 bases, with 24 bases spanning the gap. The CDR3 length is 16 residues. The germline CDR1 and CDR2 sequences are SGHDN and FVKESK. The CDR3: CASSPDDQRKGGAQYF. The CDR3 DNA reads TGTGCCAGCAGCCCGGACGATCAAAGGAAGGGGGGGGCCCAGTACTTC.

This chain uses TRBV29-1 with TRBJ1-5, with D maybe TRBD1 (5 bases). The CDR3 is 13 residues long. Germline CDR1 SQVTM, CDR2 ANQGSEA. The germline V and J ends were trimmed by 1 base and 5 bases, with 9 bases remaining between them. The CDR3 nucleotides are TGCAGCGTTGAAGTCGGCAGGGATCAGCCCCAGCATTTT. This sequence encodes CSVEVGRDQPQHF.

The V and J genes are TRBV6-5 and TRBJ2-7; maybe TRBD1 (6 bases). V was pared by 6 bases and J by 4 bases, with 16 bases between. There are 14 residues in the CDR3. Germline assignment: CDR1 MNHEY and CDR2 SVGAGI. The CDR3 is CASRMDSGMYEQYF. The CDR3 bases are TGTGCCAGCAGGATGGACAGCGGTATGTACGAGCAGTACTTC.

The chain is built from TRBV7-9 and TRBJ2-7, with 11 bases that match TRBD1. The germline CDR1 and CDR2 sequences are SEHNR and FQNEAQ (reference sequence). This CDR3 has 12 amino acids. With V trimmed by 8 bases and J by 7 bases, 4 bases remained unmatched. CDR3 amino acids: CASGQGADEQYF. CDR3 in DNA: TGTGCCAGCGGACAGGGGGCGGATGAGCAGTACTTC.

This chain links TRBV28 with TRBJ1-5; the match to TRBD1 covers 8 bases. CDR3 length: 15 amino acids. Unmatched junction bases numbered 13, after V lost 6 bases and J lost 9 bases. Germline assignment: CDR1 MDHEN and CDR2 SYDVKM. CDR3 protein: CASSYGQGAIGPQHF. The CDR3 nucleotides are TGTGCCAGCAGCTACGGACAGGGCGCAATCGGGCCCCAGCATTTT.

The V call is TRBV4-1, the J call TRBJ1-5; D uncertain. Looked up from germline, CDR1 is MGHRA and CDR2 is YSYEKL. Trimming took off 3 bases at V and 5 bases at J, with 8 bases between the two ends. The CDR3 totals 13 residues. CDR3 loop: CASSHQIHQPQHF. DNA for the CDR3: TGCGCCAGCAGCCATCAAATTCATCAGCCCCAGCATTTT.

This clone appeared once. The rearrangement uses TRBV9 and TRBJ2-1; 9 bases are a match to TRBD2. This CDR3 contains 13 residues. From germline, CDR1 is SGDLS and CDR2 YYNGEE. Germline trimming cut 2 bases from V and 9 bases from J; bases unmatched to any gene: 3. As DNA, the CDR3 is TGTGCCAGCAGCGTGCCAGCGGGAGGTGAGCAGTTCTTC. This translates into CASSVPAGGEQFF.

The chain links TRBV11-3 to TRBJ2-5; 7 nucleotides align to TRBD2. With 4 bases clipped from V and 5 bases from J, the junction kept 7 bases outside the gene matches. The CDR3 totals 14 residues. Germline V lookup: CDR1 SGHNT, CDR2 YENEEA. The DNA of the CDR3 is TGTGCCAGCAGCTCTCAATACGGGGGGGAGACCCAGTACTTC. Protein: CASSSQYGGETQYF.